A single sample gave rise to the 10 T cell receptor beta chains below, sequenced in a study of OX40 agonist ivuxolimab in advanced cancers. Using immunoSEQ multiplex PCR, the repertoire was profiled, and TCRdb retains in-frame clones only, with some absent. The repertoire holds over 95,000 clones, with 75% to 95% as singletons. The specimen comprised CD4+ or CD8+ T cells sorted from blood, sampled in a trial of the OX40 agonist ivuxolimab. These receptor sequences come from an adult with an advanced solid tumor such as melanoma, head and neck, liver or kidney cancer.

The chain combines TRBV11-3 with TRBJ1-4, with D possibly TRBD1 on 5 matching bases. The CDR3 sequence is 13 residues long. CDR1 and CDR2 from the germline V gene are SGHNT and YENEEA. V dropped 1 base and J dropped 10 bases, with 10 bases sitting between them. The CDR3 loop reads CASSLAPGGKLFF. The CDR3 nucleotides read TGTGCCAGCAGCTTAGCCCCGGGGGGAAAACTGTTTTTT.

The rearrangement links TRBV5-6 to TRBJ1-4, with D perhaps TRBD1 (5 bases). V was pared by 5 bases and J by 8 bases, with 16 bases between. Germline CDR1 and CDR2: SGHDT and YYEEEE. The CDR3 loop spans 14 amino acids. This CDR3 reads CASSQGNPREKLFF. CDR3 nucleotides: TGTGCCAGCAGTCAGGGTAACCCTAGAGAAAAACTGTTTTTT. The variable domain in full, with the rest retrieved from reference TRBV5-6 and TRBJ1-4, is DAGVTQSPTHLIKTRGQQVTLRCSPKSGHDTVSWYQQALGQGPQFIFQYYEEEERQRGNFPDRFSGHQFPNYSSELNVNALLLGDSALYLCASSQGNPREKLFFGSGTQLSVL.

This chain uses TRBV28 with TRBJ2-5; TRBD2 matches at 7 bases. The ends lost 1 base at V and 4 bases at J; junction bases unmatched: 18. Germline V CDR1 and CDR2: MDHEN, SYDVKM. The CDR3 is 19 residues long. CDR3 DNA: TGTGCCAGCAGTTTATTGGGGGGGGGAACTAGTTTGTATGGAGAGACCCAGTACTTC. Protein product: CASSLLGGGTSLYGETQYF.

This chain uses TRBV28 with TRBJ1-5; 12 bases align to TRBD1. V shed 3 bases and J 1 base; nucleotides not matched to a gene: 4. The CDR3 spans 17 residues. The germline V gene has CDR1 MDHEN and CDR2 SYDVKM. CDR3 loop: CASSFPGQGASNQPQHF. The CDR3 DNA reads as TGTGCCAGCAGTTTTCCGGGACAGGGGGCGAGCAATCAGCCCCAGCATTTT.

The rearrangement links TRBV5-1 to TRBJ1-1; 7 positions match TRBD1. This CDR3 has 14 amino acids. Looked up from germline, CDR1 is SGHRS and CDR2 is YFSETQ. The V gene end was trimmed by 4 bases and the J gene end by 2 bases; junction bases not matched to a gene: 5. As DNA, the CDR3 is TGCGCCAGCAGCCTCGACAGGGTCAACACTGAAGCTTTCTTT. This encodes CASSLDRVNTEAFF.

The chain employs TRBV7-2 and TRBJ2-7; TRBD2 aligns across 9 bases. Germline V gene sequence: CDR1 SGHTA, CDR2 FQGNSA. CDR3 size: 16 residues. Trimming removed 5 bases from V and 0 bases from J; junction bases left unmatched: 8. As DNA, the CDR3 is TGTGCCAGCAGCCGAAATAGCGGGAGTGGCTCCTACGAGCAGTACTTC. Residues: CASSRNSGSGSYEQYF.

The chain combines TRBV15 with TRBJ2-7; D may match TRBD1 or TRBD2 (5 bases each). The ends were cut back, 0 bases at V and 7 bases at J, with 13 bases in the middle. The CDR3 contains 14 residues. Germline V CDR1 and CDR2: LNHNV, YYDKDF (reference sequence). CDR3 region: CATSREGSGREQYF. CDR3 bases: TGTGCCACCAGCAGAGAAGGCTCGGGACGGGAGCAGTACTTC.

The chain recombines TRBV9 with TRBJ1-1, with 10 bases matching TRBD1. The germline gives CDR1 SGDLS, CDR2 YYNGEE. V dropped 0 bases and J dropped 11; count of bases not matched to a gene: 1. The CDR3 covers 12 residues. The chain's CDR3 is CASSVGQGAAFF. The CDR3 coding sequence is TGTGCCAGCAGCGTAGGACAGGGGGCGGCTTTCTTT.

The chain combines TRBV5-1 with TRBJ2-7, with D possibly being TRBD2 (5 bases). Germline CDR1 is SGHRS and CDR2 is YFSETQ. V lost 1 base and J lost 6, with 17 bases in between. The CDR3 contains 15 residues. In nucleotides, the CDR3 is TGCGCCAGCAGCTTGAACGGCGGGTCCTTTGGCGAGCAGTACTTC. It specifies CASSLNGGSFGEQYF.

The rearrangement uses TRBV10-3 and TRBJ2-7, with D unresolved. V was shortened by 1 base and J by 3 bases, with 7 bases between the two germline ends. The length of the CDR3 is 13 residues. The germline CDR1 and CDR2 sequences are ENHRY and SYGVKD. This chain's CDR3 is CAISEFTGYEQYF. DNA for the CDR3: TGTGCCATCAGTGAGTTTACCGGCTACGAGCAGTACTTC.